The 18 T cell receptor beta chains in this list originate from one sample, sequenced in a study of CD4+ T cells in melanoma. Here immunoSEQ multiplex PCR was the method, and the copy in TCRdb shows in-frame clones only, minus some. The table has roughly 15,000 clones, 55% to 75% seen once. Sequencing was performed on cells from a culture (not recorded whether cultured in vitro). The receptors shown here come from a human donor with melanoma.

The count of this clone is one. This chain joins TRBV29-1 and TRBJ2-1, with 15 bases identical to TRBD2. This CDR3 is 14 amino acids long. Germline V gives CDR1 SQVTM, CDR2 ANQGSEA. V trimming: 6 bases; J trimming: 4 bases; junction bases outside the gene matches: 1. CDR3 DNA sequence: TGCAGCGTGGGGACTAGCGGGGGGTACAATGAGCAGTTCTTC. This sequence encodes CSVGTSGGYNEQFF.

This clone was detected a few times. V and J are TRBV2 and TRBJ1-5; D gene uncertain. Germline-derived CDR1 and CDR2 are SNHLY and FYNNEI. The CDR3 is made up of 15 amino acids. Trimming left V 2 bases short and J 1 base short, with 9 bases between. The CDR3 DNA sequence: TGTGCCAGCAGTGAACCCTACATGAGCAATCAGCCCCAGCATTTT. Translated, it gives CASSEPYMSNQPQHF.

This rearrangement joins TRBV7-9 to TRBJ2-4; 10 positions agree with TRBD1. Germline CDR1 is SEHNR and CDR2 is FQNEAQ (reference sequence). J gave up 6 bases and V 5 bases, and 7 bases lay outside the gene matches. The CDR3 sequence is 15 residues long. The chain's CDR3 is CASSPRGDRGNIQYF. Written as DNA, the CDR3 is TGTGCCAGCAGCCCTCGAGGGGACAGGGGAAACATTCAGTACTTC. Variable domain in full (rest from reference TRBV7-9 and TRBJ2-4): DTGVSQNPRHKITKRGQNVTFRCDPISEHNRLYWYRQTLGQGPEFLTYFQNEAQLEKSRLLSDRFSAERPKGSFSTLEIQRTEQGDSAMYLCASSPRGDRGNIQYFGAGTRLSVL.

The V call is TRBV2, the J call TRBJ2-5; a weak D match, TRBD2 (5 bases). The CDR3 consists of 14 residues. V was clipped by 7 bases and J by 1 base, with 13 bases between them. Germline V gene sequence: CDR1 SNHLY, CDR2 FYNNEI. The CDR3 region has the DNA TGTGCCAGCAACAATCCGGCGGGCCAAGAGACCCAGTACTTC. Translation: CASNNPAGQETQYF. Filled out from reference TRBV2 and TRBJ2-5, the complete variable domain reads EPEVTQTPSHQVTQMGQEVILRCVPISNHLYFYWYRQILGQKVEFLVSFYNNEISEKSEIFDDQFSVERPDGSNFTLKIRSTKLEDSAMYFCASNNPAGQETQYFGPGTRLLVL.

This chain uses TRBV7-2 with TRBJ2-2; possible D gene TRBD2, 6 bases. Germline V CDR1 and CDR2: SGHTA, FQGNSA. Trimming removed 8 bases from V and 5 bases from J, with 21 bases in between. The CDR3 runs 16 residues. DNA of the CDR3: TGTGCCAGCTCTTCCCAGGGCCCAGGGACTACCGGGGAGCTGTTTTTT. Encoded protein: CASSSQGPGTTGELFF.

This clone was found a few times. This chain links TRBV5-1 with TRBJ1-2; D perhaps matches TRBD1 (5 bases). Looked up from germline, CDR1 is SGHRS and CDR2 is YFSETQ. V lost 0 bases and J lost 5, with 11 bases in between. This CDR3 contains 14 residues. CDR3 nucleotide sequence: TGCGCCAGCAGCTTGGGACAGACCGATTATGGCTACACCTTC. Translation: CASSLGQTDYGYTF. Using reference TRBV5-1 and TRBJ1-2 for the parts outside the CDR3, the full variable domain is KAGVTQTPRYLIKTRGQQVTLSCSPISGHRSVSWYQQTPGQGLQFLFEYFSETQRNKGNFPGRFSGRQFSNSRSEMNVSTLELGDSALYLCASSLGQTDYGYTFGSGTRLTVV.

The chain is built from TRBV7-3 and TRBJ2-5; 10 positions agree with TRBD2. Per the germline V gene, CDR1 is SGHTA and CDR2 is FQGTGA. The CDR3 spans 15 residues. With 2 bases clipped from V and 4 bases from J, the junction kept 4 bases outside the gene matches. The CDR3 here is CASSLLAGGPETQYF. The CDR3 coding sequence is TGTGCCAGCAGCTTATTAGCGGGGGGCCCAGAGACCCAGTACTTC.

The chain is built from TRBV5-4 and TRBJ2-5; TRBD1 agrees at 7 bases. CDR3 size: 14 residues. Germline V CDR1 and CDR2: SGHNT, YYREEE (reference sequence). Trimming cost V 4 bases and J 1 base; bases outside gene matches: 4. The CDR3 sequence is CASSVGQAQETQYF. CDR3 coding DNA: TGTGCCAGCAGCGTCGGACAGGCCCAAGAGACCCAGTACTTC.

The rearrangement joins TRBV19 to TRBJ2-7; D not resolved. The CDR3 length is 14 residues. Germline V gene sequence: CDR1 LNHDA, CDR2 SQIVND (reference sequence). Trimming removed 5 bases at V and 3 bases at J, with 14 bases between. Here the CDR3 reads CASSSTVPNYEQYF. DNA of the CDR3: TGTGCCAGTAGTTCCACAGTTCCCAACTACGAGCAGTACTTC.

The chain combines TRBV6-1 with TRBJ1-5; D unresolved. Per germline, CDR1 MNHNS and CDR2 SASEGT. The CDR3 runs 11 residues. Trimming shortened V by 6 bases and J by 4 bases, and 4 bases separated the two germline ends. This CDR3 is CASRSNQPQHF. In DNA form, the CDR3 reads TGTGCCAGCAGGTCTAATCAGCCCCAGCATTTT.

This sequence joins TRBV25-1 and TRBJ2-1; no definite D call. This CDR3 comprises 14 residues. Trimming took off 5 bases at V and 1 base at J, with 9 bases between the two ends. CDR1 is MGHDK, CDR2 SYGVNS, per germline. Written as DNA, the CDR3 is TGTGCCAGCAGTTTCGACATTTCCTACAATGAGCAGTTCTTC. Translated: CASSFDISYNEQFF. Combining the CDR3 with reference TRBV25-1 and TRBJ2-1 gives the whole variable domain EADIYQTPRYLVIGTGKKITLECSQTMGHDKMYWYQQDPGMELHLIHYSYGVNSTEKGDLSSESTVSRIRTEHFPLTLESARPSHTSQYLCASSFDISYNEQFFGPGTRLTVL.

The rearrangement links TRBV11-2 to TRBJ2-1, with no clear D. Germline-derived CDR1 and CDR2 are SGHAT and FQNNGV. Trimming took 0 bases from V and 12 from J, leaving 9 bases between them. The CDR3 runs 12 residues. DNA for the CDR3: TGTGCCAGCAGCTTAGATTCGCCAAGGCAGTTCTTC. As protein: CASSLDSPRQFF. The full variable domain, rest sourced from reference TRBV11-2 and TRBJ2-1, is EAGVAQSPRYKIIEKRQSVAFWCNPISGHATLYWYQQILGQGPKLLIQFQNNGVVDDSQLPKDRFSAERLKGVDSTLKIQPAKLEDSAVYLCASSLDSPRQFFGPGTRLTVL.

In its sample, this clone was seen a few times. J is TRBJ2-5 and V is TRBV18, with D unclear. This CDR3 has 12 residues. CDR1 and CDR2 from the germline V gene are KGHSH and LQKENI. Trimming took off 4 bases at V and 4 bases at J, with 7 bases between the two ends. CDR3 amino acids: CASSRTLETQYF. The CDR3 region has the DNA TGTGCCAGCTCACGTACCCTAGAGACCCAGTACTTC.

Here the CDR3 reads CASSPGTGRTGELFF. The CDR3 DNA reads TGTGCCAGCTCACCTGGGACAGGTCGGACCGGGGAGCTGTTTTTT. The rearrangement joins TRBV18 to TRBJ2-2, with TRBD1 matching 8 bases. The CDR3 is 15 residues long. From germline, CDR1 is KGHSH and CDR2 LQKENI. J gave up 5 bases and V 3 bases, and 5 bases lay outside the gene matches. The whole variable domain, filled in from reference TRBV18 and TRBJ2-2, reads NAGVMQNPRHLVRRRGQEARLRCSPMKGHSHVYWYRQLPEEGLKFMVYLQKENIIDESGMPKERFSAEFPKEGPSILRIQQVVRGDSAAYFCASSPGTGRTGELFFGEGSRLTVL.

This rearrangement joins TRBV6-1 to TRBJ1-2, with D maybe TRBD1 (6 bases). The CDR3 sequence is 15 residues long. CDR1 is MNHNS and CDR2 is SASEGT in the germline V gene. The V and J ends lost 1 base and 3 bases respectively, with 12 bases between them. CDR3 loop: CASSEGEGGYYGYTF. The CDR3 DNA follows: TGTGCCAGCAGTGAAGGCGAGGGGGGCTACTATGGCTACACCTTC.

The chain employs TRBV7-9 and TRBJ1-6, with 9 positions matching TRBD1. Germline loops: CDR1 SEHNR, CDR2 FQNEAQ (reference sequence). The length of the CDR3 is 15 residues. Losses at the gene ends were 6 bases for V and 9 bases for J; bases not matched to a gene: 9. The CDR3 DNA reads TGTGCCAGCAGGGCGGGACAGGGTCTAGGTTCACCCCTCCACTTT. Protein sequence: CASRAGQGLGSPLHF.

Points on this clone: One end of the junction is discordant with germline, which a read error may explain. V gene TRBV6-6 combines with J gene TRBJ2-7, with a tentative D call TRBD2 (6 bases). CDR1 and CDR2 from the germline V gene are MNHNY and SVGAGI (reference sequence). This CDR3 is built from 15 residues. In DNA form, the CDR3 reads TGTGCCATCAGTGAGGAGGGGACCGGTTCCTACGAGCAGTACTTC. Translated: CAISEEGTGSYEQYF.

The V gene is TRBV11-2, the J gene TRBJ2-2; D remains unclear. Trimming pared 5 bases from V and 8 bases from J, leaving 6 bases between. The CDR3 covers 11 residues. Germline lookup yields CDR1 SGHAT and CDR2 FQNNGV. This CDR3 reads CASSPGGELFF. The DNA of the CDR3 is TGTGCCAGCAGCCCCGGGGGGGAGCTGTTTTTT.